The 8 T cell receptor beta chains presented below share a single source sample, sequenced in a study of cytomegalovirus exposure and HLA in healthy donors. PCR was performed using 60 Vbeta and 13 Jbeta primers. This table comes from immunoSEQ multiplex PCR, and its TCRdb copy is limited to in-frame clones, with some not included. Here the sample spans about 200,000 clones, approximately 80% being singletons. Sequenced input: PBMCs. These receptors were taken from a male donor in good health and CMV-seronegative.

V is TRBV7-2 and J is TRBJ2-5; the match to TRBD2 covers 9 bases. CDR3 size: 15 residues. Germline CDR1 reads SGHTA; CDR2 reads FQGNSA. After removal of 1 base from V and 5 bases from J, the junction contained 5 bases not matched to a gene. This CDR3 reads CASSLDSGSYETQYF. CDR3 sequence (DNA): TGTGCCAGCAGCTTAGATAGCGGGAGCTACGAGACCCAGTACTTC.

This rearrangement joins TRBV18 to TRBJ2-7, with TRBD1 identical over 9 bases. Trimming removed 6 bases from V and 1 base from J; junction bases left unmatched: 7. This CDR3 is built from 15 residues. Germline V gives CDR1 KGHSH, CDR2 LQKENI. Here the CDR3 reads CASSLDRGKSYEQYF. The CDR3 region has the DNA TGTGCCAGCTCCCTCGACAGGGGGAAATCCTACGAGCAGTACTTC.

This clone has only a few counts. The rearrangement uses TRBV6-1 and TRBJ1-1; D is unclear. The CDR3 is 13 residues long. Germline-derived CDR1 and CDR2 are MNHNS and SASEGT. V dropped 6 bases and J dropped 7 bases, with 15 bases sitting between them. CDR3 DNA: TGTGCCAGCAGGGAAACTGAGGGCCTTGAAGCTTTCTTT. Residues: CASRETEGLEAFF.

The V call is TRBV9, the J call TRBJ2-1; 9 nucleotides match TRBD2. The ends lost 4 bases at V and 0 bases at J; junction bases unmatched: 2. Germline CDR1 and CDR2: SGDLS and YYNGEE. The CDR3 length is 15 residues. The CDR3, as DNA: TGTGCCAGCAGCCGTAGCGGGAGCTCCTACAATGAGCAGTTCTTC. This gives the protein CASSRSGSSYNEQFF.

This clone was detected only once. The V call is TRBV5-6, the J call TRBJ1-2; D call uncertain. The CDR3 contains 14 residues. V dropped 7 bases and J dropped 5 bases, with 18 bases sitting between them. Germline V gene lookup returns CDR1 SGHDT and CDR2 YYEEEE. The CDR3 loop is CASGPPGLIYGYTF. The CDR3 nucleotides are TGTGCCAGCGGTCCCCCTGGACTGATTTATGGCTACACCTTC.

V usage is TRBV6-6 and J usage is TRBJ2-3, with a weak D call TRBD1 (5 bases). Per germline, CDR1 MNHNY and CDR2 SVGAGI (reference sequence). V lost 7 bases, J lost 7 bases, and 18 bases lay in between. The CDR3 is 14 amino acids. The CDR3: CASTLGQGMHTQYF. CDR3 sequence (DNA): TGTGCCAGCACCCTCGGCCAGGGCATGCATACGCAGTATTTT.

This chain connects TRBV12-5 to TRBJ2-2; 7 bases agree with TRBD2. The V gene end was trimmed by 11 bases and the J gene end by 6 bases; junction bases not matched to a gene: 21. The germline V gene encodes CDR1 LGHNT and CDR2 FRNRAP. The CDR3 covers 17 residues. CDR3 sequence: CALSPSWCGSSAGELFF. CDR3 nucleotide sequence: TGTGCTCTTTCCCCCTCTTGGTGCGGGAGCTCCGCCGGGGAGCTGTTTTTT.

This clone appeared a few times. This chain connects TRBV2 to TRBJ1-5, with unresolved D. The V end was cut by 5 bases, the J end by 3 bases, with 8 bases between. Germline V gives CDR1 SNHLY, CDR2 FYNNEI. The CDR3 length is 13 residues. The CDR3 loop reads CASSRGDNQPQHF. The DNA for the CDR3 is TGTGCCAGCAGTCGCGGAGACAATCAGCCCCAGCATTTT.